This entry concerns a single TCR beta chain. The method was immunoSEQ multiplex PCR; TCRdb's version includes in-frame clones alone and lacks a portion of them. The repertoire includes 150,000 to 200,000 clones, roughly 80% of them detected once, and around 3.7% sits in the top ten. The data stem from a study of blood T cell repertoires in COVID-19. Study-wide background: In each case, the material was cDNA or gDNA derived from T cells, B-cell-depleted T cells, or PBMCs.

Study members were between roughly 18 and 100 years old and lived in 25 or so US regions. Recovery meant two consecutive negative NP/OP PCR tests, professional clearance, or resolved symptoms. Germline CDR1 reads SGHRS; CDR2 reads YFSETQ. The V end was cut by 5 bases, the J end by 7 bases, with 15 bases between. The CDR3 has 13 residues. The sequencing sample was made of PBMCs or T cells enriched from blood (not recorded which). This TCR derives from an older woman who had recovered from COVID-19. This rearrangement joins TRBV5-1 to TRBJ1-1; D remains ambiguous. Here the CDR3 reads CASSIGEGLEAFF. The CDR3 DNA reads TGCGCCAGCAGTATCGGGGAAGGGCTTGAAGCTTTCTTT.